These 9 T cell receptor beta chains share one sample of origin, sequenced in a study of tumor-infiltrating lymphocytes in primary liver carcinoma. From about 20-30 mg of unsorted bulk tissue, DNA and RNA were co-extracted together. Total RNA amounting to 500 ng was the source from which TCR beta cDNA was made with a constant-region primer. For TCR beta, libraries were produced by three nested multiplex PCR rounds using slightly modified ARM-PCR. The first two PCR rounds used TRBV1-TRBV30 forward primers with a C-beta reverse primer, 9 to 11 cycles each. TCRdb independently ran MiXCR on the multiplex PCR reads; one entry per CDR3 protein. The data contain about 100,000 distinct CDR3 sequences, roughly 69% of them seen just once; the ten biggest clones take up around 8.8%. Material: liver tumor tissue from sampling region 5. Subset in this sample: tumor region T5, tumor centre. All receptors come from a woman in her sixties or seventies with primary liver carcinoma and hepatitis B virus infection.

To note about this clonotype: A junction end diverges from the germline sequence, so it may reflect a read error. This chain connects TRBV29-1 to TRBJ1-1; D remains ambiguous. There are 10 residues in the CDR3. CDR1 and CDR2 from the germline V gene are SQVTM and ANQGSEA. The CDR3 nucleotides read TGCAGTGTTGAGGAGGCTGAAGCTTTCTTT. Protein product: CSVEEAEAFF.

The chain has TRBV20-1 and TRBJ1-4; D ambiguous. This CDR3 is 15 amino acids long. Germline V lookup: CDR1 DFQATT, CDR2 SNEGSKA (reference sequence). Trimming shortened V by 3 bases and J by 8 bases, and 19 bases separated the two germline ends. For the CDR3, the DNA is TGCAGTGCTAGGGGATTAAGGGTCCTTGGAGAAAAACTGTTTTTT. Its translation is CSARGLRVLGEKLFF.

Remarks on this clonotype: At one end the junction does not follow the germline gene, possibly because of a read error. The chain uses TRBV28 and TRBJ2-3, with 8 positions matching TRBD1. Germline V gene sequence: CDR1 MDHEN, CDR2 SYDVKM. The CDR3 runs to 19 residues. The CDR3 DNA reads TGTGCCAGCAGTTTATCAGGGTACAGGGGGGTGTTTAGAACAGATACGCAGTGTTTT. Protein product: CASSLSGYRGVFRTDTQCF.

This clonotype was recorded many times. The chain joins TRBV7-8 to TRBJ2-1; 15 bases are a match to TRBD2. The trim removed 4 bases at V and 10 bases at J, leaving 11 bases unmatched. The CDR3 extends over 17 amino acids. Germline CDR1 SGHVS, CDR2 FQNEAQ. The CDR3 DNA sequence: TGTGCCAGCAGCTCCGCCCGGACTAGCGGGAGGGCAGGGGAGCAGTTCTTC. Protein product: CASSSARTSGRAGEQFF. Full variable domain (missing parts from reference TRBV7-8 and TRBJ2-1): GAGVSQSPRYKVAKRGQDVALRCDPISGHVSLFWYQQALGQGPEFLTYFQNEAQLDKSGLPSDRFFAERPEGSVSTLKIQRTQQEDSAVYLCASSSARTSGRAGEQFFGPGTRLTVL.

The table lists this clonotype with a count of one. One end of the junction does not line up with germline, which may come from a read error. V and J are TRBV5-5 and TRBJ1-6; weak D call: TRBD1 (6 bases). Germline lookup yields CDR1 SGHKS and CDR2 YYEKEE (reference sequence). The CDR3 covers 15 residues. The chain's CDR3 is CASSLIRGINTPLHF. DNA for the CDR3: TGTGCCAGTAGCTTGATCAGGGGCATTAATACACCCCTCCACTTT. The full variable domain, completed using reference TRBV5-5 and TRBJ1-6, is DAGVTQSPTHLIKTRGQQVTLRCSPISGHKSVSWYQQVLGQGPQFIFQYYEKEERGRGNFPDRFSARQFPNYSSELNVNALLLGDSALYLCASSLIRGINTPLHFGNGTRLTVT.

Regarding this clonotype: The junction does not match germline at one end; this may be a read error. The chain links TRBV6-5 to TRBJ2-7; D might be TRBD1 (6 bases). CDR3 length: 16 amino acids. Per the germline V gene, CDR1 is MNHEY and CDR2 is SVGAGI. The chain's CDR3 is CANSYSTETGSCEQYF. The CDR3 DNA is TGTGCCAACAGTTACTCTACGGAGACAGGCTCCTGCGAGCAGTACTTC.

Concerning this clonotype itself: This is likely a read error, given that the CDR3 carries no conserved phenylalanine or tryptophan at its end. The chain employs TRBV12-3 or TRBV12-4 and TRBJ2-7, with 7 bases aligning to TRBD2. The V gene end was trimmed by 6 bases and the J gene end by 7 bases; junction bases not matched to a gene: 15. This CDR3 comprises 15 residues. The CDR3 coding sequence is TGTGCCAGCAGCCAAGAAACGGGAGGTCGGAATGAGCAGTACTTA. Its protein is CASSQETGGRNEQYL.

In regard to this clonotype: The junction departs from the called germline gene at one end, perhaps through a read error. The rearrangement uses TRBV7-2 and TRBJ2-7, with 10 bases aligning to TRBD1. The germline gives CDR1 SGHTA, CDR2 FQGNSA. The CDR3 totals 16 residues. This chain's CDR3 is CASSSPGQGTPYDQYF. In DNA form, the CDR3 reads TGTGCCAGCAGCTCACCGGGACAGGGGACCCCCTACGATCAGTACTTC.

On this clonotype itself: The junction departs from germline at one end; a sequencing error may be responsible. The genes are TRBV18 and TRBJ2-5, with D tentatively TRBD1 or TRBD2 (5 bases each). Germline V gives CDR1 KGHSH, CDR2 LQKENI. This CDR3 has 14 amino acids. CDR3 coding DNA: TGTGCCAGCTCAGGGACCGTGGCCAAAGATACCCAGTACTTC. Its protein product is CASSGTVAKDTQYF.